This entry lists 9 T cell receptor beta chains sequenced from one sample in a study of shared clonotypes between healthy human individuals. Sequenced by immunoSEQ multiplex PCR; TCRdb stores in-frame clones only, minus some. This sample has some 2.1 million clones, with 90% to 95% found just once. Material for sequencing was naive CD4+ T cells sorted from blood. Regarding subset: CD45RA+ positively selected. The receptors stem from a man between 18 and 29 years old in good health.

V gene TRBV6-6 combines with J gene TRBJ2-1; 13 positions agree with TRBD2. The germline gives CDR1 MNHNY, CDR2 SVGAGI (reference sequence). The CDR3 has 15 residues. V was pared by 6 bases and J by 7 bases, with 6 bases of the junction left unmatched. CDR3 nucleotide sequence: TGTGCCAGCAGAAAACTAGCGGGGGGGCTTAATGAGCAGTTCTTC. Translating it yields CASRKLAGGLNEQFF.

V and J are TRBV5-5 and TRBJ1-2; no reliable D call. The CDR3 consists of 13 residues. CDR1 SGHKS and CDR2 YYEKEE come from the germline V gene (reference sequence). Trimming stripped 4 bases from V and 4 bases from J, with 11 bases between. CDR3 nucleotide sequence: TGTGCCAGCAGCCCGGCCGGCAGCTATGGCTACACCTTC. Amino acids: CASSPAGSYGYTF.

The rearrangement uses TRBV6-6 and TRBJ2-5; D not certain. With 5 bases removed from V and 1 base from J, the gap between germline ends came to 14 bases. Germline V gene data show CDR1 as MNHNY and CDR2 as SVGAGI (reference sequence). The CDR3 is 15 residues long. The CDR3, as DNA: TGTGCCAGCAGTCCCCAGGTGGCTACCCAAGAGACCCAGTACTTC. It yields the protein CASSPQVATQETQYF.

The chain uses TRBV18 and TRBJ1-1, with D perhaps matching TRBD1 (6 bases). The V end lost 3 bases, the J end lost 8 bases, and 16 bases lay between the germline ends. Germline CDR1 is KGHSH and CDR2 is LQKENI. This CDR3 comprises 14 residues. Here the CDR3 reads CASSPTGRVSEAFF. CDR3 bases: TGTGCCAGCTCACCGACAGGTCGGGTGTCAGAAGCTTTCTTT.

This clone has only one observation. This chain links TRBV7-6 with TRBJ2-2, with no clear D. V was cut by 1 base and J by 0 bases, with 9 bases left in between. The germline gives CDR1 SGHVS, CDR2 FNYEAQ. The CDR3 consists of 16 residues. CDR3 region: CASSLETVTNTGELFF. As DNA, the CDR3 is TGTGCCAGCAGCTTAGAGACGGTGACGAACACCGGGGAGCTGTTTTTT.

This clone occurred once. This rearrangement joins TRBV2 to TRBJ1-2, with TRBD1 as a possible D gene (6 bases). The CDR3 totals 14 residues. The V end was cut by 5 bases, the J end by 2 bases, with 12 bases between. Germline lookup yields CDR1 SNHLY and CDR2 FYNNEI. For the CDR3, the DNA is TGTGCCAGCAGTAAGGACAGCGGAAACTATGGCTACACCTTC. It translates to CASSKDSGNYGYTF.

The chain employs TRBV2 and TRBJ2-7; no clear D gene. Germline V lookup: CDR1 SNHLY, CDR2 FYNNEI. V was cut by 2 bases and J by 5 bases, with 16 bases left in between. CDR3 length: 15 residues. CDR3 sequence: CASSEWQAGTHEQYF. The CDR3 DNA is TGTGCCAGCAGTGAATGGCAGGCAGGTACTCACGAGCAGTACTTC.

Turning to this clone: Other DNA sequences within the sample encode an identical CDR3. The gene calls are TRBV6-1 and TRBJ2-7; D is perhaps TRBD1 (5 bases). The CDR3 loop spans 14 amino acids. V lost 1 base and J lost 0, with 7 bases in between. Germline assignment: CDR1 MNHNS and CDR2 SASEGT. The CDR3 nucleotides are TGTGCCAGCAGTGAAGGGGGCAGCTCCTACGAGCAGTACTTC. It translates to CASSEGGSSYEQYF.

The V gene is TRBV30, the J gene TRBJ1-2; D unclear. V dropped 3 bases and J dropped 8 bases, with 13 bases sitting between them. Germline V gene sequence: CDR1 GTSNPN, CDR2 SVGIG (reference sequence). There are 12 residues in the CDR3. The CDR3 sequence: CAWRAGLRGYTF. The CDR3 nucleotides read TGTGCCTGGAGGGCGGGGTTACGGGGCTACACCTTC.